This T cell receptor (beta chain) came from a study of blood T cells in healthy people across ages. The second PCR ran about 6 to 12 cycles with a sample-barcoded 5' primer and J-beta primers. Each of the cDNA molecules was tagged by a template-switch adaptor with 12 random nucleotides. MiXCR was run by TCRdb on the 5' RACE reads, yielding one entry per CDR3 protein. Of 600,000 to 650,000 distinct CDR3 sequences detected, about 53% appear once; the ten largest clones hold more than 35%. V gave up 6 bases and J gave up 3 bases; unmatched junction bases: 5. Per germline, CDR1 MNHNS and CDR2 SASEGT. This CDR3 has 15 residues. Every donor contributed approximately 10 milliliters of peripheral blood by blood draw.

This rearrangement joins TRBV6-1 to TRBJ2-7; 13 positions agree with TRBD2. Sequenced material: blood. The sequence was collected from a man aged 60-69 years in good health. The CDR3 bases are TGTGCCAGCAGACCCGGGACTAGCGGGGACTACGAGCAGTACTTC. This sequence encodes CASRPGTSGDYEQYF.